This T cell receptor beta chain derives from a study of metastatic and nonmetastatic thyroid tumors. Notes on the study in general: In both blood and tumor samples, TCR beta diversity was reported significantly higher for malignant than benign nodules.

Points on this clone: Its target is not known.

All patients were untreated before thyroid surgery. V lost 2 bases to trimming and J lost 0 bases, with 17 bases between them. Germline V lookup: CDR1 MNHEY, CDR2 SVGEGT. The CDR3 loop spans 17 amino acids. Authors' methods: The study built a papillary thyroid cancer distant-metastasis classifier from CDR3 differences across clinicopathological groups. From the PCR reads, TCRdb re-called clones with MiXCR. These V and J calls rely on TCRdb rather than the paper's analysis. The sample has 20,000 or so clones, over 20% seen once. The sequence came from a male donor with papillary thyroid cancer or a benign thyroid nodule (not recorded which). Some clones in this sample may be carry-over from other donors' samples. The material sequenced was tumor tissue. The V gene is TRBV6-2 or TRBV6-3, the J gene TRBJ2-7, with D maybe TRBD2 (6 bases). The CDR3 sequence is CASSYNLGDSGSYEQYF. Written as DNA, the CDR3 is TGTGCCAGCAGTTACAATCTTGGGGACTCCGGCTCCTACGAGCAGTACTTC.